These 24 T cell receptor beta chains share one sample of origin, sequenced in a study of blood T cells in healthy people across ages. Primers used in a second PCR of about 6 to 11 cycles were a sample-barcoded 5' primer and a J-beta primer mix. Using its own MiXCR run on the 5' RACE reads, TCRdb lists one record per CDR3 protein. The data contain 900,000 to 950,000 distinct CDR3 sequences, under 35% of them singletons. This sample also appeared in a second study, on T cells of mothers and their children.

The sample consisted of blood. All receptors come from a woman in her thirties or forties in good health.

The V gene is TRBV19, the J gene TRBJ2-1, with TRBD2 matching over 9 bases. V dropped 6 bases and J dropped 9; count of bases not matched to a gene: 12. Per germline, CDR1 LNHDA and CDR2 SQIVND (reference sequence). This CDR3 spans 15 amino acids. The CDR3 DNA reads as TGTGCCAGTAGCCCGTCTGGGCGGGGGGGCCCTGAGCAGTTCTTC. This codes for CASSPSGRGGPEQFF.

This clonotype was seen repeatedly, ten times or more. The genes are TRBV24-1 and TRBJ1-2; TRBD1 aligns across 7 bases. After removal of 2 bases from V and 7 bases from J, the junction contained 6 bases not matched to a gene. The CDR3 runs 14 residues. Germline CDR1 and CDR2: KGHDR and SFDVKD. Written as DNA, the CDR3 is TGTGCCACCAGTGATTGGGGACAGACCGGTGGCTACACCTTC. Amino acid sequence: CATSDWGQTGGYTF.

This clonotype was recorded at least ten times. This chain joins TRBV20-1 and TRBJ2-1, with D possibly matching TRBD1 (6 bases). The V and J ends lost 0 bases and 8 bases respectively, with 14 bases between them. The CDR3 runs to 14 residues. CDR1 and CDR2 (germline): DFQATT, SNEGSKA (reference sequence). CDR3 region: CSAREWQGYDEQFF. The DNA of the CDR3 is TGCAGTGCTAGAGAGTGGCAGGGGTACGATGAGCAGTTCTTC.

This clonotype was detected only once. A much larger clonotype is one base distant, so this may be a read error. J is TRBJ2-2 and V is TRBV12-3 or TRBV12-4; 8 positions match TRBD1. The CDR3 extends over 16 amino acids. Written as DNA, the CDR3 is TGTGCCAGCAGTTCCCGACAGGGGAGTAACACCGGGGAGCGGTTTTTT. As protein: CASSSRQGSNTGERFF.

In its sample, this clonotype was seen a few times. The CDR3 DNA reads TGCGCCAGCGCGAGAGCGGGGGGGGGATACAATGAGCAGTTCTTC. It yields the protein CASARAGGGYNEQFF. The rearrangement uses TRBV5-1 and TRBJ2-1; 10 nucleotides align to TRBD2. With V trimmed by 7 bases and J by 4 bases, 8 bases remained unmatched. This CDR3 has 15 residues. The germline V gene encodes CDR1 SGHRS and CDR2 YFSETQ.

This chain uses TRBV20-1 with TRBJ2-1; D might be TRBD1 (5 bases). The V end was cut by 6 bases, the J end by 7 bases, with 10 bases between. Germline V lookup: CDR1 DFQATT, CDR2 SNEGSKA (reference sequence). This CDR3 spans 11 amino acids. The CDR3 spells CSAPRGNEQFF. The CDR3 region has the DNA TGCAGTGCCCCTAGGGGAAATGAGCAGTTCTTC.

Turning to this clonotype: A read error is possible here, since a much larger clone lies one base away. CDR3 DNA: TGTGCCGGCAGACCGACACAGATGAACACTGAAGCTTTCTTT. Translating gives CAGRPTQMNTEAFF. This sequence joins TRBV7-2 and TRBJ1-1; D is unclear. The CDR3 contains 14 residues. Germline V gene data show CDR1 as SGHTA and CDR2 as FQGNSA.

This clonotype was seen more than once but under ten times. This chain uses TRBV9 with TRBJ2-1, with a weak D call TRBD1 (6 bases). Trimming removed 0 bases from V and 2 bases from J, with 9 bases in between. Germline-derived CDR1 and CDR2 are SGDLS and YYNGEE. The CDR3 has 15 amino acids. The CDR3 coding sequence is TGTGCCAGCAGCGTAGAACAGGGACCCTACAATGAGCAGTTCTTC. Its protein is CASSVEQGPYNEQFF.

The chain has TRBV12-3 or TRBV12-4 and TRBJ1-6, with 9 bases that match TRBD1. The CDR3 has 14 amino acids. The V segment lost 6 bases and the J segment 9 bases; nucleotides outside the gene matches: 6. The CDR3 is CASRQTGGSSPLHF. CDR3 in DNA: TGTGCCAGCAGGCAGACAGGGGGGAGTTCACCCCTCCACTTT.

About this clonotype itself: This may be a read error: a much more frequent sequence differs by one nucleotide. J is TRBJ2-7 and V is TRBV27; D gene unclear. The CDR3 length is 13 residues. The V gene's germline CDR1 is MNHEY and CDR2 SMNVEV (reference sequence). The CDR3 sequence: CTTSDGISYEQYF. CDR3 DNA: TGTACCACCTCTGACGGCATCTCCTACGAGCAGTACTTC.

The chain couples TRBV6-6 to TRBJ1-3, with D possibly being TRBD1 (5 bases). This CDR3 region has 16 residues. From germline, CDR1 is MNHNY and CDR2 SVGAGI (reference sequence). V gave up 6 bases and J gave up 2 bases, with 17 bases separating them. The DNA of the CDR3 is TGTGCCAGCAGCTCACACTCCCAGGGAGCTGGAAACACCATATATTTT. It translates to CASSSHSQGAGNTIYF.

This clonotype was seen a handful of times. This chain joins TRBV12-3 or TRBV12-4 and TRBJ1-4; D is possibly TRBD1 (5 bases). Trimming took off 3 bases at V and 7 bases at J, with 12 bases between the two ends. This CDR3 has 14 amino acids. The CDR3 here is CASSFGGISEKLFF. The CDR3 nucleotides are TGTGCCAGCAGTTTCGGGGGGATTAGTGAAAAACTGTTTTTT.

A word on this clonotype: Likely a read error: the CDR3 ends without its conserved phenylalanine or tryptophan. The V gene is TRBV14, the J gene TRBJ2-5; D is uncertain. Germline values: CDR1 SGHDN, CDR2 FVKESK. This CDR3 spans 16 amino acids. The V gene lost 4 bases and the J gene lost 1 base, with 16 bases spanning the gap. The CDR3 region has the DNA TGTGCCAGCAGCCTCCGGGCCAGAGGATTCCAAGAGACCCAGTACTCC. The encoded protein is CASSLRARGFQETQYS.

Comment on this clonotype: This clone may be a read error of a much larger clone one base away. The chain combines TRBV12-3 or TRBV12-4 with TRBJ2-7; 7 bases are shared with TRBD1. Trimming removed 7 bases from V and 2 bases from J; junction bases left unmatched: 17. The CDR3 sequence is 17 residues long. CDR3 nucleotide sequence: TGTGCCAGCAATTCTCTACATCAGGGGGATTTTACCTACGAGCAGTACTTC. Amino acid sequence: CASNSLHQGDFTYEQYF.

This clonotype has at least ten counts. This chain connects TRBV12-3 or TRBV12-4 to TRBJ2-6; a weak D match, TRBD1 (5 bases). Deletions cut 8 bases from V and 10 bases from J, with 9 bases between. CDR3 length: 11 residues. The CDR3 DNA sequence: TGTGCCAGCTCAGGGCGGAACGTCCTGACTTTC. This gives the protein CASSGRNVLTF.

This clonotype was recorded at least ten times. The chain carries TRBV4-3 and TRBJ2-7; weak D call: TRBD1 (5 bases). The CDR3 totals 15 residues. Germline CDR1 and CDR2: LGHNA and YSLEER. V was shortened by 2 bases and J by 3 bases, with 14 bases between the two germline ends. The CDR3 sequence is CASSQSGSEYYEQYF. CDR3 nucleotides: TGCGCCAGCAGCCAATCAGGGTCTGAGTACTACGAGCAGTACTTC.

This clonotype was counted a few times. The chain joins TRBV12-3 or TRBV12-4 to TRBJ2-5, with 11 positions matching TRBD2. With V trimmed by 6 bases and J by 2 bases, 11 bases remained unmatched. The CDR3 runs to 17 residues. The CDR3 loop reads CASSLAGGGSIQETQYF. CDR3 in DNA: TGTGCCAGCAGCCTAGCGGGGGGAGGAAGTATTCAAGAGACCCAGTACTTC.

The chain links TRBV9 to TRBJ2-3; D may be TRBD2 (7 bases). Trimming cost V 6 bases and J 2 bases, with 22 bases left between them. Per the germline V gene, CDR1 is SGDLS and CDR2 is YYNGEE. CDR3 length: 17 amino acids. CDR3 amino acids: CASTTPRAGAYTDTQYF. CDR3 in DNA: TGTGCCAGCACCACACCACGGGCGGGGGCTTACACAGATACGCAGTATTTT. Combining the CDR3 with reference TRBV9 and TRBJ2-3 gives the whole variable domain DSGVTQTPKHLITATGQRVTLRCSPRSGDLSVYWYQQSLDQGLQFLIQYYNGEERAKGNILERFSAQQFPDLHSELNLSSLELGDSALYFCASTTPRAGAYTDTQYFGPGTRLTVL.

A few counts support this clonotype. Just one base apart from a much larger clone, this may be a read error. The genes are TRBV20-1 and TRBJ1-1; D perhaps matches TRBD1 (5 bases). Germline V CDR1 and CDR2: DFQATT, SNEGSKA (reference sequence). CDR3 size: 14 residues. Trimming cost V 2 bases and J 3 bases, with 13 bases left between them. For the CDR3, the DNA is TGCAGTGCTAGACCCAGGGTTATGTACACTGAAGCTTTCTTT. Translation: CSARPRVMYTEAFF.

The chain carries TRBV7-2 and TRBJ1-1; D is unresolved. The CDR3 length is 15 residues. Trimming took 5 bases from V and 0 from J, leaving 13 bases between them. CDR1 and CDR2 from the germline V gene are SGHTA and FQGNSA. CDR3 sequence: CASSQAAGMNTEAFF. CDR3 DNA: TGTGCCAGCAGCCAGGCTGCGGGGATGAACACTGAAGCTTTCTTT.

The V call is TRBV5-1, the J call TRBJ2-1, with TRBD1 identical over 9 bases. The CDR3 has 16 residues. After removal of 2 bases from V and 0 bases from J, the junction contained 3 bases not matched to a gene. Per the germline V gene, CDR1 is SGHRS and CDR2 is YFSETQ. The CDR3 region has the DNA TGCGCCAGCAGCTTTCAGACAGGGGGCTCCTACAATGAGCAGTTCTTC. The encoded protein is CASSFQTGGSYNEQFF.

The rearrangement uses TRBV20-1 and TRBJ2-7; 14 bases agree with TRBD2. Germline CDR1 reads DFQATT; CDR2 reads SNEGSKA (reference sequence). This CDR3 contains 11 residues. The V gene end was trimmed by 8 bases and the J gene end by 10 bases; junction bases not matched to a gene: 4. The CDR3 loop reads CSTGTSGSQYF. The CDR3 DNA is TGCAGTACGGGGACTAGCGGGAGTCAGTACTTC.

This clonotype was detected a few times. The chain links TRBV7-3 to TRBJ2-1; 7 positions agree with TRBD2. After removal of 5 bases from V and 3 bases from J, the junction contained 7 bases not matched to a gene. The germline V gene has CDR1 SGHTA and CDR2 FQGTGA. CDR3 length: 15 amino acids. CDR3 sequence: CASSISSGRYNEQFF. The CDR3 nucleotides are TGTGCCAGCAGCATCAGTAGCGGGCGCTACAATGAGCAGTTCTTC.

Notes on this clonotype: A much larger clone sits a single nucleotide away, making a read error possible. J is TRBJ2-1 and V is TRBV6-2 or TRBV6-3, with D possibly matching TRBD2 (5 bases). The germline CDR1 and CDR2 sequences are MNHEY and SVGEGT. The CDR3 has 12 residues. CDR3 residues: CASRDLYNEQCF. The CDR3 coding sequence is TGTGCCAGCAGGGACTTATACAATGAGCAGTGCTTC.